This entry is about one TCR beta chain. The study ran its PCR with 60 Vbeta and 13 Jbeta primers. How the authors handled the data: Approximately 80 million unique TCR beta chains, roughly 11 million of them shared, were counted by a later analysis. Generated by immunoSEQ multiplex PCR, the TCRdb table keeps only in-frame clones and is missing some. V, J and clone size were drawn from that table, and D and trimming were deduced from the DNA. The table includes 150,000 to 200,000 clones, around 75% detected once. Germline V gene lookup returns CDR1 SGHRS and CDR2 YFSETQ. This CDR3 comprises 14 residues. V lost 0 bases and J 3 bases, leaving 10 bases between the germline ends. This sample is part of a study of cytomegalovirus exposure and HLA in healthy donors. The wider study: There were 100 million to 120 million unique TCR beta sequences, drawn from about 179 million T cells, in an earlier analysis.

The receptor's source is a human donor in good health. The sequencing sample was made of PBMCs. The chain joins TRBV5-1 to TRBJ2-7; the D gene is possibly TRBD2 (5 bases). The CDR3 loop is CASSLGGKDYEQYF. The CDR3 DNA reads TGCGCCAGCAGCTTGGGAGGGAAGGACTACGAGCAGTACTTC.